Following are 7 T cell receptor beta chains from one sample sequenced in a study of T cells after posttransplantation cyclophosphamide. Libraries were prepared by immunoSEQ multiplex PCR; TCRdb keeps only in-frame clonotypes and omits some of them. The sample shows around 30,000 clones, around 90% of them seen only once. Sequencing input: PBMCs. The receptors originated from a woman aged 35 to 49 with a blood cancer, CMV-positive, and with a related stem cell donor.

CDR3 in DNA: TGTGCCAGCGACAGGGGAACAGATACGCAGTATTTT. The encoded protein is CASDRGTDTQYF. V usage is TRBV2 and J usage is TRBJ2-3; TRBD1 agrees at 8 bases. Germline V gene lookup returns CDR1 SNHLY and CDR2 FYNNEI. With 8 bases clipped from V and 3 bases from J, the junction kept 1 base outside the gene matches. CDR3 length: 12 residues.

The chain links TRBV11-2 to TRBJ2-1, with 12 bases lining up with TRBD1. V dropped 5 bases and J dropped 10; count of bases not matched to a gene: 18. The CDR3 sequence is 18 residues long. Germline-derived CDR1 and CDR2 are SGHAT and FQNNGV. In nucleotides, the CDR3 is TGTGCCAGCAGCCTAATTTACCGGGACAGGGGGCCAGGGGGGGAGCAGTTCTTC. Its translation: CASSLIYRDRGPGGEQFF.

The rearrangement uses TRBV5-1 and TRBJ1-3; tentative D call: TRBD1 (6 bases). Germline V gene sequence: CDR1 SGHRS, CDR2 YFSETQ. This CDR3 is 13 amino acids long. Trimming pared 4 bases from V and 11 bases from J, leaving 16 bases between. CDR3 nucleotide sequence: TGCGCCAGCAGCCTCCTACAGGGCATGGCCATATATTTT. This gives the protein CASSLLQGMAIYF.

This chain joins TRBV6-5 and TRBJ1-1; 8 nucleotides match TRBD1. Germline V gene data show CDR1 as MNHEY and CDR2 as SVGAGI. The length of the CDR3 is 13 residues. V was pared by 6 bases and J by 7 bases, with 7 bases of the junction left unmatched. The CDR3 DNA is TGTGCCAGCAGCTCCAGGGGGCAAGGTGAAGCTTTCTTT. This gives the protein CASSSRGQGEAFF.

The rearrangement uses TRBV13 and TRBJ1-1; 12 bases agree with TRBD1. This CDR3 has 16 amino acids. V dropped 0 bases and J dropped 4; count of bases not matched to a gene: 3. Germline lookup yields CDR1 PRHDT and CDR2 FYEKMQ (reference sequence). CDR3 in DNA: TGTGCCAGCAGCTTAGGGGGGACAGGGGGCGGCACTGAAGCTTTCTTT. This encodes CASSLGGTGGGTEAFF.

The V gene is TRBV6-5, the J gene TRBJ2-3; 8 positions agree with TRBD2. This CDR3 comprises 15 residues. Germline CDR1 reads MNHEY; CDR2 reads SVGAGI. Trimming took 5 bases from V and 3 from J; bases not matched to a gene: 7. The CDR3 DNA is TGTGCCAGCAGTCGTAGCGGGGCGGAAACAGATACGCAGTATTTT. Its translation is CASSRSGAETDTQYF.

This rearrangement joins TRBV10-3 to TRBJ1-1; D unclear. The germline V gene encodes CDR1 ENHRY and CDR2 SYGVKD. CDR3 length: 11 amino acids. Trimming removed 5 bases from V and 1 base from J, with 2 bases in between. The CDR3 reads CAISQNTEAFF. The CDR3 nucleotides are TGTGCCATCAGTCAGAACACTGAAGCTTTCTTT.